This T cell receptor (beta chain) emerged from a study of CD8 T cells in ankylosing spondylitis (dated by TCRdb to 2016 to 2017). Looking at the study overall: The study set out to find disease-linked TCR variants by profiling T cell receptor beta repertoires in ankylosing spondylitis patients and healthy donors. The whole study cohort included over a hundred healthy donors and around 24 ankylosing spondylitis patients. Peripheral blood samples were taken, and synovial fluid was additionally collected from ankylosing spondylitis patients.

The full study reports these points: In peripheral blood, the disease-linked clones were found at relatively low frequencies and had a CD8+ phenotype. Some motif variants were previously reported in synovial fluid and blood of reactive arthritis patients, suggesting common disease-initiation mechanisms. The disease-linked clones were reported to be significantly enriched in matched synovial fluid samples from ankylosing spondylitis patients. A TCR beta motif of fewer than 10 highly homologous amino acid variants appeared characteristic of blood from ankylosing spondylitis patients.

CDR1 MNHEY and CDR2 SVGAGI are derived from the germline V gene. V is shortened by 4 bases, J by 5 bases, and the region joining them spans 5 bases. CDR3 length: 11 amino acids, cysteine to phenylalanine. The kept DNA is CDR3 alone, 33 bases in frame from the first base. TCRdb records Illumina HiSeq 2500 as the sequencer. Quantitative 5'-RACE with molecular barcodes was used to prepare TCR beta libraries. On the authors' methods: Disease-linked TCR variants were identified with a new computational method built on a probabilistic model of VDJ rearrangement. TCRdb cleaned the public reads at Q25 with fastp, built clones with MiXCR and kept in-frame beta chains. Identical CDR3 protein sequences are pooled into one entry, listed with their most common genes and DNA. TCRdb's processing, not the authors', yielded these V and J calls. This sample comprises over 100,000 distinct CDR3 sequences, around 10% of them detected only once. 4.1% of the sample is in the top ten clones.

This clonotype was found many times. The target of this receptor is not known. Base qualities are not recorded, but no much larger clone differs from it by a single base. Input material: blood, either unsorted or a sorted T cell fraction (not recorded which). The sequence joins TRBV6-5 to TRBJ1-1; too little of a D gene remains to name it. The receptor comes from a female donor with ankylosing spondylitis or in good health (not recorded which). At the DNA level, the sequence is TGTGCCAGCAGTTCGGCGACTGAAGCTTTCTTT. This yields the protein CASSSATEAFF.